Reported below is one T cell receptor beta chain. The antigen is undetermined. The data belong to a study of post-analysis software for immune sequencing data. About the study: The disease courses covered relapsing-remitting, secondary progressive and progressive-relapsing multiple sclerosis.

V lost 7 bases to trimming and J lost 8 bases, with 12 bases between them. CDR3 size: 12 residues. Each TCR beta cDNA library carried unique molecular identifiers. Researchers reported roughly 0.5 million cDNA molecules coming from about 0.98 to 11 million T cells. TCRdb re-called the PCR reads through MiXCR, storing one row per CDR3 protein. The sample includes hundreds of thousands of distinct CDR3 sequences, 25% to 30% of them seen just once. General study results and limits: Roughly five TRBV segments appeared more often in patients than in controls, and TRBV5-6, TRBV5-1 and TRBV20-1 were among these. Significantly lower normalized Chao1 diversity was found in patients with multiple sclerosis relative to controls. F measure grouped same-batch samples tightly together.

This receptor was obtained from a girl aged 5-17 years with multiple sclerosis. Material for sequencing was blood. The chain is built from TRBV12-3 or TRBV12-4 and TRBJ2-1; possibly TRBD2 for D (5 bases). The CDR3 DNA reads TGTGCCAGCACCACTAGGGTCGATGAGCAGTTCTTC. Encoded protein: CASTTRVDEQFF.